This T cell receptor (beta chain) comes out of a study of early T cells in non-severe SARS-CoV-2 infection (dated by TCRdb to the early 2020s). Study-wide context: Because TCR sequencing relied on bulk RNA taken from unsorted whole blood, pairing of alpha and beta chains was not possible.

The paper's findings and limits, for the study overall: VDJdb matching was skewed toward anti-spike CD8 responses, so virus-specific expansions were likely underestimated and private and CD4 specificities were missed.

This clonotype was counted ten times or more. Its antigen remains unidentified. No much larger clone is present one base from it, and per-base qualities are unavailable. The CDR3 has 12 amino acids, counting the end cysteine and phenylalanine. Just the 36-base CDR3 DNA is kept, in frame starting at base 1. Looking up the germline V gene (reference sequence) yields CDR1 SEHNR and CDR2 FQNEAQ. V was cut back by 3 bases and J by 3 bases, leaving a gap of 5 bases between them. A case-control design nested within a healthcare worker cohort in London, UK, was used, with weekly nasopharyngeal swab PCR tests and blood sampling performed. Healthcare workers were enrolled in the week of the UK lockdown, from 23 to 31 March 2020, and were followed every week for up to about 16 weeks. The library relied on 5' RACE. The instrument was a NextSeq 500. Unique molecular identifiers were attached to individual cDNA molecules in the TCR library protocol so that sequencing error and PCR bias could be corrected. Both TCR alpha and beta chains were sequenced, and tight co-correlation was observed between alpha and beta sequence abundances in each sample. Turning to the authors' computational methods: Decombinator V4 was used to perform V gene, J gene and CDR3 annotation of TCR sequences. Expanded TCRs were defined as changing significantly between any two time points under a Poisson model with p below 0.0001. TCR abundances were normalised to the total number of TCRs sequenced per sample and expressed as counts per million. TRAV1-2 paired with TRAJ12, TRAJ20 or TRAJ33 defined MAIT TCRs, while TRAV10 paired with TRAJ18 defined iNKT TCRs. A search of VDJdb, accessed on 1 November 2021, was run for TCRs annotated to CMV, EBV and SARS-CoV-2, with TCRs annotated for multiple antigens excluded. Using fastp trimming at Q25 and MiXCR clonotype assembly, TCRdb reanalyzed the public sequencing data and kept in-frame beta chains. All rows with the same CDR3 protein become a single entry with the most common DNA and genes. The V and J calls were not made by the authors but by TCRdb's processing. The sample records approximately 77,000 distinct CDR3 sequences, 15% to 19% of which are singletons. The ten most abundant clones make up approximately 12% of the sample.

This TCR was sampled from an adult who was a healthcare worker with PCR-confirmed SARS-CoV-2 infection or an uninfected control (not recorded which). The rearranged segments are TRBV7-9 and TRBJ1-2; no D gene can be assigned with confidence. Sequencing used whole blood. The nucleotides read TGTGCCAGCAGCTTCTCGGACTATGGCTACACCTTC. It specifies CASSFSDYGYTF.